What follows are 18 T cell receptor beta chains derived from one specimen sequenced in a study of T cells in Graves' hyperthyroidism and ophthalmopathy. There were TCR beta CDR3 regions amplified from RNA transcripts. The HTBI primer set drove a first-round RT-PCR of the TCR CDR3. TCRdb ran MiXCR on the multiplex PCR reads and lists one entry per CDR3 protein. The sample has about 360,000 distinct CDR3 sequences; approximately 19% are singletons. Sequencing used blood. Receptor source: a woman under 30 with Graves' hyperthyroidism.

The chain employs TRBV5-1 and TRBJ2-5; TRBD1 matches at 9 bases. V lost 7 bases, J lost 5 bases, and 9 bases stayed unmatched. Per the germline V gene, CDR1 is SGHRS and CDR2 is YFSETQ. The CDR3 loop spans 14 amino acids. The CDR3 region is CASSQQGAWETQYF. As DNA, the CDR3 is TGCGCCAGCTCCCAACAGGGGGCCTGGGAGACCCAGTACTTC.

This clonotype was found many times. CDR3 DNA sequence: TGTGCCAGCAGTTTCAGGGGGCTCGGGAACAATCAGCCCCAGCATTTT. Amino acids: CASSFRGLGNNQPQHF. The rearrangement joins TRBV6-2 or TRBV6-3 to TRBJ1-5; 8 nucleotides align to TRBD1. Trimming took 4 bases from V and 3 from J; bases not matched to a gene: 8. This CDR3 spans 16 amino acids. Germline CDR1 reads MNHEY; CDR2 reads SVGEGT.

This clonotype was counted ten times or more. The V call is TRBV20-1, the J call TRBJ2-7; D gene ambiguous. This CDR3 has 15 residues. Trimming shortened V by 3 bases and J by 0 bases, and 15 bases separated the two germline ends. Germline CDR1 reads DFQATT; CDR2 reads SNEGSKA (reference sequence). CDR3 protein: CSASDHQGLSYEQYF. In nucleotides, the CDR3 is TGCAGTGCTAGCGATCACCAAGGTCTCTCCTACGAGCAGTACTTC.

This clonotype was counted a few times. The genes are TRBV4-1 and TRBJ1-1, with TRBD1 matching over 8 bases. The CDR3 has 17 amino acids. Germline-derived CDR1 and CDR2 are MGHRA and YSYEKL. The V gene end was trimmed by 3 bases and the J gene end by 8 bases; junction bases not matched to a gene: 17. This CDR3 reads CASSHGPAGTDREEAFF. DNA of the CDR3: TGCGCCAGCAGCCACGGGCCCGCAGGGACGGACAGGGAAGAAGCTTTCTTT.

Ten or more counts support this clonotype. The chain is built from TRBV6-1 and TRBJ1-5; TRBD1 aligns across 9 bases. The junction had 15 bases not matched to a gene; V was cut back by 2 bases and J by 7 bases. The CDR3 loop spans 18 amino acids. Germline V gene sequence: CDR1 MNHNS, CDR2 SASEGT. The CDR3 region is CASSEIVGGWDRVQPQHF. The CDR3 DNA reads as TGTGCCAGCAGTGAAATAGTAGGAGGTTGGGACAGGGTGCAGCCCCAGCATTTT.

This clonotype was seen at least ten times. This CDR3 reads CASSFTENRNYGYTF. In DNA, the CDR3 is TGTGCCAGCAGTTTTACAGAGAATCGTAACTATGGCTACACCTTC. This chain connects TRBV6-5 to TRBJ1-2; D remains unclear. Trimming pared 4 bases from V and 1 base from J, leaving 13 bases between. This CDR3 is 15 amino acids long. Germline loops: CDR1 MNHEY, CDR2 SVGAGI.

This clonotype occurred many times. The chain carries TRBV4-1 and TRBJ2-2; D gene ambiguous. This CDR3 spans 14 amino acids. The germline gives CDR1 MGHRA, CDR2 YSYEKL. The V end lost 1 base, the J end lost 5 bases, and 8 bases lay between the germline ends. The CDR3 DNA sequence: TGCGCCAGCAGCCAAGTCGTGCGGACCGGGGAGCTGTTTTTT. Amino acid sequence: CASSQVVRTGELFF.

This clonotype was seen at least ten times. The V and J genes are TRBV6-1 and TRBJ2-7; D unclear. The germline V gene encodes CDR1 MNHNS and CDR2 SASEGT. The CDR3 consists of 14 residues. V lost 3 bases, J lost 0 bases, and 9 bases lay in between. DNA for the CDR3: TGTGCCAGCAGTGAGGGTCCCCTCTCCTACGAGCAGTACTTC. Residues: CASSEGPLSYEQYF.

In its sample, this clonotype was seen many times. The V call is TRBV12-3 or TRBV12-4, the J call TRBJ2-6; D is possibly TRBD2 (6 bases). The CDR3 loop spans 17 amino acids. Trimming stripped 5 bases from V and 1 base from J, with 15 bases between. The CDR3 DNA sequence: TGTGCCAGCAGTCCTGAAACGGGACTTTCTGGGGCCAACGTCCTGACTTTC. Encoded protein: CASSPETGLSGANVLTF.

The chain employs TRBV30 and TRBJ1-1, with unresolved D. Per the germline V gene, CDR1 is GTSNPN and CDR2 is SVGIG (reference sequence). Trimming removed 5 bases from V and 1 base from J, with 20 bases in between. CDR3 length equals 16 residues. Here the CDR3 reads CAWVKKLGLPNTEAFF. Written as DNA, the CDR3 is TGTGCCTGGGTTAAAAAACTCGGGCTCCCGAACACTGAAGCTTTCTTT.

The chain recombines TRBV5-1 with TRBJ2-2, with D unclear. The CDR3 extends over 15 amino acids. Germline values: CDR1 SGHRS, CDR2 YFSETQ. The V end was cut by 1 base, the J end by 5 bases, with 12 bases between. CDR3 coding DNA: TGCGCCAGCAGCTTGAAAACATTCTCGACCGGGGAGCTGTTTTTT. Translating it yields CASSLKTFSTGELFF. The whole variable domain, remainder taken from reference TRBV5-1 and TRBJ2-2, is KAGVTQTPRYLIKTRGQQVTLSCSPISGHRSVSWYQQTPGQGLQFLFEYFSETQRNKGNFPGRFSGRQFSNSRSEMNVSTLELGDSALYLCASSLKTFSTGELFFGEGSRLTVL.

This clonotype was counted at least ten times. J is TRBJ2-5 and V is TRBV3-1; TRBD1 aligns across 7 bases. V gave up 2 bases and J gave up 5 bases; unmatched junction bases: 8. The CDR3 is 15 residues long. Germline V gene data show CDR1 as LGHDT and CDR2 as YNNKEL (reference sequence). CDR3 protein: CASSQFGTVAETQYF. In DNA form, the CDR3 reads TGTGCCAGCAGCCAATTCGGGACAGTAGCGGAGACCCAGTACTTC.

The chain links TRBV12-3 or TRBV12-4 to TRBJ2-7, with 8 bases fitting TRBD1. Germline trimming cut 5 bases from V and 3 bases from J; bases unmatched to any gene: 6. The CDR3 covers 14 residues. The CDR3 loop is CASSLNRGDYEQYF. DNA of the CDR3: TGTGCCAGCAGTCTCAACAGGGGGGACTACGAGCAGTACTTC.

Written as DNA, the CDR3 is TGTGCCAGCAAGACAGGAGGCTCCTACGAGCAGTACTTC. It yields the protein CASKTGGSYEQYF. The chain couples TRBV28 to TRBJ2-7, with D possibly matching TRBD1 (6 bases). The CDR3 length is 13 residues. Germline CDR1 reads MDHEN; CDR2 reads SYDVKM. V dropped 7 bases and J dropped 0 bases, with 10 bases sitting between them.

This sequence joins TRBV6-2 or TRBV6-3 and TRBJ1-1; D is uncertain. This CDR3 is 13 amino acids long. Per the germline V gene, CDR1 is MNHEY and CDR2 is SVGEGT. The V gene lost 3 bases and the J gene lost 1 base, with 6 bases spanning the gap. The CDR3 DNA follows: TGTGCCAGCAGTTATAACTCGAACACTGAAGCTTTCTTT. Its protein product is CASSYNSNTEAFF.

This clonotype occurred many times. The rearrangement links TRBV6-5 to TRBJ1-1; D is unresolved. The CDR3 runs 13 residues. The germline gives CDR1 MNHEY, CDR2 SVGAGI. Trimming stripped 8 bases from V and 1 base from J, with 11 bases between. The DNA of the CDR3 is TGTGCCAGCTACCCGTGGGGGAACACTGAAGCTTTCTTT. Translating gives CASYPWGNTEAFF.

This clonotype was seen a few times. This chain links TRBV2 with TRBJ2-2, with D perhaps TRBD2 (6 bases). The V and J ends lost 9 bases and 2 bases respectively, with 16 bases between them. Germline V gene lookup returns CDR1 SNHLY and CDR2 FYNNEI. The CDR3 contains 15 residues. The CDR3 sequence: CASSGTPSNTGELFF. The CDR3 DNA is TGTGCCAGTTCCGGGACTCCCTCCAACACCGGGGAGCTGTTTTTT.

In this sample, this clonotype turned up many times. V usage is TRBV6-1 and J usage is TRBJ2-5; 10 bases fit TRBD2. Trimming removed 2 bases from V and 4 bases from J; junction bases left unmatched: 10. CDR1 and CDR2 (germline): MNHNS, SASEGT. The CDR3 runs to 17 residues. The CDR3 is CASSERGSGGLIETQYF. The CDR3 DNA sequence: TGTGCCAGCAGTGAAAGGGGTAGCGGGGGGCTCATAGAGACCCAGTACTTC.